Reported below is one TCR beta chain. The V gene lost 7 bases and the J gene lost 5 bases, with 20 bases spanning the gap. There are 15 residues in the CDR3. In germline, CDR1 is WNHNN, CDR2 SYGVQD (reference sequence). Measured with immunoSEQ multiplex PCR; TCRdb has only the in-frame clones, and not every one. The profile shows around 34,000 clones, just over 75% of them singletons. This sample stems from a study of PD-1 blockade in classical Hodgkin lymphoma. Autologous stem cell transplantation was followed by relapse in every patient, and brentuximab vedotin exposure varied. V and J are TRBV10-1 and TRBJ1-2, with TRBD1 as a possible D gene (5 bases). The clonotype was recovered from a human donor with classical Hodgkin lymphoma. The input for sequencing was peripheral blood mononuclear cells (PBMCs), taken before the second cycle of nivolumab. The CDR3 is CASTRGGGFWYGYTF. CDR3 bases: TGCGCCAGCACCAGAGGTGGGGGGTTTTGGTATGGCTACACCTTC.